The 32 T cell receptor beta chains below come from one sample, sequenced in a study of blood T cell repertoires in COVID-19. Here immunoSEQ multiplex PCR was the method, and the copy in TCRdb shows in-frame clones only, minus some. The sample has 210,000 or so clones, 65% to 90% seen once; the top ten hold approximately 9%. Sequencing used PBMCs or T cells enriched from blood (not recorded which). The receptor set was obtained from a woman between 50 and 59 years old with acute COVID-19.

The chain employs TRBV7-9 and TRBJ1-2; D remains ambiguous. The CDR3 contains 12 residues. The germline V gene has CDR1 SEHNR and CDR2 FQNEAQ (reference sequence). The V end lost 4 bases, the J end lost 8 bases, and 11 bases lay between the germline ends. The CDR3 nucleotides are TGTGCCAGCAGCTATGAGACTCAAGGCTACACCTTC. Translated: CASSYETQGYTF.

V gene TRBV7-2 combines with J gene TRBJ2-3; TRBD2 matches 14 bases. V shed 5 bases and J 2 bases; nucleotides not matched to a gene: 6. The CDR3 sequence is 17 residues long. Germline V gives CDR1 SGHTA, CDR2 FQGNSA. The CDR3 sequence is CASSLRLAGGVTDTQYF. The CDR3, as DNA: TGTGCCAGCAGCCTGCGACTAGCGGGAGGGGTCACAGATACGCAGTATTTT.

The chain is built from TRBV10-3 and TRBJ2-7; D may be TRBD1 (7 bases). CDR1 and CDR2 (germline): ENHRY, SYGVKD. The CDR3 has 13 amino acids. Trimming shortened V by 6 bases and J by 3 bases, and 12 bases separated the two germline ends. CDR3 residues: CAISGGQNYEQYF. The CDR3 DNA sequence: TGTGCCATCAGCGGGGGACAGAACTACGAGCAGTACTTC.

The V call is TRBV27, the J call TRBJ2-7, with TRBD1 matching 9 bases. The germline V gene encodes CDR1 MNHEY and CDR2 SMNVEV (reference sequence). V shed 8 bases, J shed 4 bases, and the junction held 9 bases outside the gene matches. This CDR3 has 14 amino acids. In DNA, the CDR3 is TGTGCCAGCCAAACAGGGGGCATTGCTTACGAGCAGTACTTC. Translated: CASQTGGIAYEQYF.

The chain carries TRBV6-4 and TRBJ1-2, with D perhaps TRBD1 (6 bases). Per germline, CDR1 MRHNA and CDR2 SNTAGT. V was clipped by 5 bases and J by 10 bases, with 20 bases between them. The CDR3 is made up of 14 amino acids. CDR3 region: CASSHQQGGRDYTF. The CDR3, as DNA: TGTGCCAGCAGTCATCAACAGGGTGGTCGTGACTACACCTTC.

CDR3 sequence reads: CASSLVPGGPMNTEAFF. CDR3 DNA sequence: TGTGCCAGCAGCTTAGTGCCGGGAGGTCCCATGAACACTGAAGCTTTCTTT. This chain links TRBV11-2 with TRBJ1-1; D is undetermined. CDR3 length: 17 residues. CDR1 and CDR2 (germline): SGHAT, FQNNGV. Trimming took off 1 base at V and 0 bases at J, with 15 bases between the two ends.

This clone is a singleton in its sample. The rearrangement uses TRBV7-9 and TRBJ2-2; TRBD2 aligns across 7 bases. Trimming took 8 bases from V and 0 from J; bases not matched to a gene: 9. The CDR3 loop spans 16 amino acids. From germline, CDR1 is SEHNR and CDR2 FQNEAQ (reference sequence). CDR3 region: CASGSGGGPNTGELFF. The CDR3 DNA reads TGTGCCAGCGGCTCCGGCGGGGGTCCGAACACCGGGGAGCTGTTTTTT.

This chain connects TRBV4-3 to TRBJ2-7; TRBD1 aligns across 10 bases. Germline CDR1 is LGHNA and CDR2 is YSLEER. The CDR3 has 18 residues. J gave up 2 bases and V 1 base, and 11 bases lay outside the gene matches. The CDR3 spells CASSQGHRGDRGPYEQYF. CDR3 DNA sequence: TGCGCCAGCAGCCAAGGCCATCGTGGGGACAGGGGACCCTACGAGCAGTACTTC.

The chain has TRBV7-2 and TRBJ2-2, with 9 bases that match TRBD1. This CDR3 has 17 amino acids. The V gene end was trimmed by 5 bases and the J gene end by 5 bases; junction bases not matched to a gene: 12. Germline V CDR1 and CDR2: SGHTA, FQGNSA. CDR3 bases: TGTGCCAGCAGCCCCCAACAGGGGGCGGTTAGGACCGGGGAGCTGTTTTTT. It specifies CASSPQQGAVRTGELFF.

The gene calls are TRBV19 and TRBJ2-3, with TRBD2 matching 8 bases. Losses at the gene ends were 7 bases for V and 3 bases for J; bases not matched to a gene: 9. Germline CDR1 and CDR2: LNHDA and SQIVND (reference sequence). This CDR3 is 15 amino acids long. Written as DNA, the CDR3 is TGTGCCAGTAACTCAGCGGGGGCCGCTACAGATACGCAGTATTTT. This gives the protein CASNSAGAATDTQYF.

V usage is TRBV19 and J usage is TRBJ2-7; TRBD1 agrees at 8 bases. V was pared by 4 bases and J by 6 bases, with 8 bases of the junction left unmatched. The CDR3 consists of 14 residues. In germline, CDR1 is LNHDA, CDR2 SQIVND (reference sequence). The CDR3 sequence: CASSRTGMLAEQYF. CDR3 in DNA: TGTGCCAGTAGTAGGACAGGGATGCTCGCCGAGCAGTACTTC.

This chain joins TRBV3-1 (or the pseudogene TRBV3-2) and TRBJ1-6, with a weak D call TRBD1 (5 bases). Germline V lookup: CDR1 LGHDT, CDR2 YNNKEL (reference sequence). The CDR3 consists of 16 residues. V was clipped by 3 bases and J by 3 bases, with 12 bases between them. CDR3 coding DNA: TGTGCCAGCAGCCAGTCTTCAGGGTACTATAATTCACCCCTCCACTTT. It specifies CASSQSSGYYNSPLHF.

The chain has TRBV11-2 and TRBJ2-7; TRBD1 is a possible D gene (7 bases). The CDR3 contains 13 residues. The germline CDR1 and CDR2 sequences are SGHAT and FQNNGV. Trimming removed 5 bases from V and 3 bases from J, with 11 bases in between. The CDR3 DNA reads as TGTGCCAGCAGCCCAGGGGGGAACTACGAGCAGTACTTC. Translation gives CASSPGGNYEQYF.

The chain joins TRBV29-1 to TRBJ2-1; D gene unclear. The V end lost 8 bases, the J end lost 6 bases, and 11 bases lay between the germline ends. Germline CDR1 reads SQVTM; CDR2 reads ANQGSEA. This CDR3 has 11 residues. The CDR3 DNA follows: TGCAGCCCACGCAGCGTCAATGAGCAGTTCTTC. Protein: CSPRSVNEQFF.

The CDR3 sequence: CASSVQGTGNQPQHF. For the CDR3, the DNA is TGTGCCAGCAGCGTTCAGGGTACGGGCAATCAGCCCCAGCATTTT. This chain joins TRBV5-4 and TRBJ1-5, with a tentative D call TRBD1 (5 bases). CDR1 and CDR2 from the germline V gene are SGHNT and YYREEE (reference sequence). The CDR3 is made up of 15 amino acids. V was trimmed by 4 bases and J by 2 bases, leaving 13 bases between them.

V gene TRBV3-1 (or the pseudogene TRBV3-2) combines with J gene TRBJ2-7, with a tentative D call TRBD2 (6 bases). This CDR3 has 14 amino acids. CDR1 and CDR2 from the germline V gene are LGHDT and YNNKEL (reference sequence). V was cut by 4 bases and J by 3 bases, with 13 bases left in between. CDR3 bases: TGTGCCAGCAGCCCCCAATGGGGGGTCTACGAGCAGTACTTC. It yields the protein CASSPQWGVYEQYF.

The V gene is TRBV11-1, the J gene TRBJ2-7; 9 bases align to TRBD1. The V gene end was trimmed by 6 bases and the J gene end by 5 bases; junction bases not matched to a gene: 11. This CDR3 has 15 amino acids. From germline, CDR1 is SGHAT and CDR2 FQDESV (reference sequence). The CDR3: CASSYIPGQGHEQYF. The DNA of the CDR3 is TGTGCCAGCAGTTACATCCCGGGACAGGGCCACGAGCAGTACTTC. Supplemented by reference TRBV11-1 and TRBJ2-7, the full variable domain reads EAEVAQSPRYKITEKSQAVAFWCDPISGHATLYWYRQILGQGPELLVQFQDESVVDDSQLPKDRFSAERLKGVDSTLKIQPAELGDSAMYLCASSYIPGQGHEQYFGPGTRLTVT.

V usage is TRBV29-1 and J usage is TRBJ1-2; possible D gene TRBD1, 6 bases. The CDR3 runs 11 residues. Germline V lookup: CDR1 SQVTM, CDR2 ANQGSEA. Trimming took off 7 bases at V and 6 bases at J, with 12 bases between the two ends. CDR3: CSAEGGDGYTF. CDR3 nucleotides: TGCAGCGCCGAGGGGGGGGATGGCTACACCTTC.

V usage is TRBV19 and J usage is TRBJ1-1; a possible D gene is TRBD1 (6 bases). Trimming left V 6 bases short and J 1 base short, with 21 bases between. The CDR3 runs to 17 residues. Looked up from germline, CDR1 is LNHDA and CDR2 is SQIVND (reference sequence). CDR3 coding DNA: TGTGCCAGTAGAATCCGGGACACCATACAGGCGAACACTGAAGCTTTCTTT. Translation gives CASRIRDTIQANTEAFF.

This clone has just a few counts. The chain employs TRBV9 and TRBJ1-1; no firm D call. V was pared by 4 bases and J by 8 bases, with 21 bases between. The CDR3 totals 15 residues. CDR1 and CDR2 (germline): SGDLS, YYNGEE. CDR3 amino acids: CASSPSPGLPEEAFF. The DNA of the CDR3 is TGTGCCAGCAGCCCTAGCCCCGGCCTACCAGAAGAAGCTTTCTTT.

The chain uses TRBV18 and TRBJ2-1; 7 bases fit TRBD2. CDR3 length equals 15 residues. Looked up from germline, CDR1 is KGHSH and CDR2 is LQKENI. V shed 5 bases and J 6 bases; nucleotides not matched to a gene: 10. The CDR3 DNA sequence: TGTGCCAGCTCATATGGACTAGTGGGAGTCAATGAGCAGTTCTTC. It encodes CASSYGLVGVNEQFF.

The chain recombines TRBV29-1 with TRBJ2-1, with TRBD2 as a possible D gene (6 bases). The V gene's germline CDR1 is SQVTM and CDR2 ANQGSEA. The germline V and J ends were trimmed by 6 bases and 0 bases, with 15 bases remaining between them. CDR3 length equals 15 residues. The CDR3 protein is CSVRRHGSSYNEQFF. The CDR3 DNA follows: TGCAGCGTGCGACGGCACGGGAGCTCCTACAATGAGCAGTTCTTC.

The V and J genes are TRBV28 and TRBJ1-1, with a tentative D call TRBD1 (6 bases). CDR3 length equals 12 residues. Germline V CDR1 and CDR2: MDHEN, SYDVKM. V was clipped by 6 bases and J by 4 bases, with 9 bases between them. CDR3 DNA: TGTGCCAGCAGAACAGGGTCCACTGAAGCTTTCTTT. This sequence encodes CASRTGSTEAFF.

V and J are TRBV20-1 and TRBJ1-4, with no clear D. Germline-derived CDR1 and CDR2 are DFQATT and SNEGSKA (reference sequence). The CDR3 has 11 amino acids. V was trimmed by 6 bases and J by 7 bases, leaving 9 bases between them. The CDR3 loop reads CSAIRSEKLFF. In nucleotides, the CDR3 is TGCAGTGCGATCAGAAGTGAAAAACTGTTTTTT.

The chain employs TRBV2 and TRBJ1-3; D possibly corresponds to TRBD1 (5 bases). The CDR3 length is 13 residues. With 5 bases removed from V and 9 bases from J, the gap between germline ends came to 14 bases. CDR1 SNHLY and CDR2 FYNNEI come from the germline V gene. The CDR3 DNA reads TGTGCCAGCAGTAGGACCAGGGAGGGCACCATATATTTT. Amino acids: CASSRTREGTIYF.

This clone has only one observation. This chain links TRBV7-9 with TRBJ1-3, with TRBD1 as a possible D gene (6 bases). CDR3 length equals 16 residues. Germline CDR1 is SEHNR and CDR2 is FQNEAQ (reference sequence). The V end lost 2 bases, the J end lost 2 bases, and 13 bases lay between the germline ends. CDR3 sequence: CASSLLGQSTGNTIYF. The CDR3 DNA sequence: TGTGCCAGCAGCTTACTAGGACAGAGTACTGGAAACACCATATATTTT.

The CDR3 sequence is CASSLNQGGSGNTIYF. The CDR3 DNA reads TGTGCCAGCAGCTTGAATCAGGGTGGATCGGGAAACACCATATATTTT. The J gene is TRBJ1-3, the V gene TRBV7-2; tentatively, D is TRBD1 (5 bases). The V gene's germline CDR1 is SGHTA and CDR2 FQGNSA. This CDR3 comprises 16 residues. V lost 3 bases and J lost 4, with 16 bases in between.

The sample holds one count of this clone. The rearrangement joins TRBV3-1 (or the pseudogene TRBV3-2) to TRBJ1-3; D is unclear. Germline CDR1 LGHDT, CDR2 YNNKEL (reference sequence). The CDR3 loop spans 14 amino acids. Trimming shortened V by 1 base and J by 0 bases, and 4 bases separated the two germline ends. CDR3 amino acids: CASSQASSGNTIYF. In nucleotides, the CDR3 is TGTGCCAGCAGCCAAGCCTCCTCTGGAAACACCATATATTTT.

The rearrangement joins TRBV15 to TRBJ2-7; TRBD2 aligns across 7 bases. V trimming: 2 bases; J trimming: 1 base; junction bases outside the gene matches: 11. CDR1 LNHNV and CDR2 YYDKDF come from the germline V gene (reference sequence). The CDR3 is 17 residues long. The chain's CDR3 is CATSRKSAGVSSYEQYF. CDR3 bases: TGTGCCACCAGCAGAAAATCGGCGGGAGTATCTTCCTACGAGCAGTACTTC.

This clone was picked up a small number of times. The CDR3 region is CASSHLAGGLNEQFF. The CDR3 DNA sequence: TGTGCCAGCAGCCACCTAGCGGGAGGGTTGAATGAGCAGTTCTTC. V is TRBV3-1 (or the pseudogene TRBV3-2) and J is TRBJ2-1, with 12 bases identical to TRBD2. Trimming cost V 3 bases and J 7 bases; bases outside gene matches: 4. Per the germline V gene, CDR1 is LGHDT and CDR2 is YNNKEL (reference sequence). The CDR3 runs to 15 residues.

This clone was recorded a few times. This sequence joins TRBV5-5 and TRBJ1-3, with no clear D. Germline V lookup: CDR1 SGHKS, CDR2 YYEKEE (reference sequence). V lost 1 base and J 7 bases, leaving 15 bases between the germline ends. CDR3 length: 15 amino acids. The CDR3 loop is CASSLLDTARNTIYF. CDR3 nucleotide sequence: TGTGCCAGCAGCTTGCTCGACACGGCGCGCAACACCATATATTTT.

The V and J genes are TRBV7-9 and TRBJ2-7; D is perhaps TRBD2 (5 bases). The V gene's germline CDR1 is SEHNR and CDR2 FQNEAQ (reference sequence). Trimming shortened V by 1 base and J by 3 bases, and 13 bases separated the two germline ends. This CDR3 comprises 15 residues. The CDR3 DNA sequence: TGTGCCAGCAGCTTAGGGAGCGGTAGGCGCTACGAGCAGTACTTC. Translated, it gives CASSLGSGRRYEQYF.